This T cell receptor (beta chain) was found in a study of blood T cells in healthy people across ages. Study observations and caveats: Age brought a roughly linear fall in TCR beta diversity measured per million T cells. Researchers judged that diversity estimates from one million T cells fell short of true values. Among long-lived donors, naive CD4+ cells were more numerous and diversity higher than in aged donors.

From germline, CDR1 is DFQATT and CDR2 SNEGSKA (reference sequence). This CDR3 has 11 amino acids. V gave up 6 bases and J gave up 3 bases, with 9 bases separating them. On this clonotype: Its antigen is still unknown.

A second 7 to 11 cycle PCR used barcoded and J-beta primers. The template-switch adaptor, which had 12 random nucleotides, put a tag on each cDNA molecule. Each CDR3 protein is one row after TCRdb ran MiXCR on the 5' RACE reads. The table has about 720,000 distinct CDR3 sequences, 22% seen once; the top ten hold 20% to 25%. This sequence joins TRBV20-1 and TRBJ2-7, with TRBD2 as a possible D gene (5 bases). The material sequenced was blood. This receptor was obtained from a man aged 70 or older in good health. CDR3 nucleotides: TGCAGTGCAGGACTGCACTACGAGCAGTACTTC. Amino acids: CSAGLHYEQYF.